One and the same sample provided the 24 T cell receptor beta chains below, sequenced in a study of regulatory T cells in long-lasting Graves disease. iRepertoire HTBI primers and Arm-PCR of CDR3 regions built TCR beta libraries. From the multiplex PCR reads, TCRdb called clonotypes with MiXCR, one entry per CDR3 protein. The table lists hundreds of thousands of distinct CDR3 sequences, 15% of them singletons. Time point: newly diagnosed GD, antithyroid drugs for less than 3 months. Extracted RNA from PBMCs served as the source of the TCR library. These same data were also listed under a study on T cells in Graves' hyperthyroidism and ophthalmopathy.

The sequencing here drew on peripheral blood mononuclear cells (PBMCs), taken at new diagnosis, from a patient treated with antithyroid drugs. The origin of the receptors is a woman aged 40 to 50 with Graves disease.

This clonotype has at least ten counts. The CDR3 nucleotides are TGCAGTGCTACGGACCAAATCTATACGCAGTATTTT. It codes for CSATDQIYTQYF. V and J are TRBV20-1 and TRBJ2-3; D is ambiguous. Germline V gives CDR1 DFQATT, CDR2 SNEGSKA (reference sequence). There are 12 residues in the CDR3. Trimming cost V 4 bases and J 7 bases, with 12 bases left between them.

The gene calls are TRBV20-1 and TRBJ2-3; TRBD2 agrees at 7 bases. The trim removed 6 bases at V and 1 base at J, leaving 4 bases unmatched. The CDR3 runs 13 residues. Germline CDR1 DFQATT, CDR2 SNEGSKA (reference sequence). Here the CDR3 reads CSAWSGGTDTQYF. DNA for the CDR3: TGCAGTGCCTGGAGCGGGGGCACAGATACGCAGTATTTT.

This clonotype showed up many times. The CDR3 DNA follows: TGTGCCAGCAGTTACCTAGATTCTCACAGGGTTGCTTTCTTT. Translated: CASSYLDSHRVAFF. The V call is TRBV6-2 or TRBV6-3, the J call TRBJ1-1; the D gene is possibly TRBD1 (6 bases). CDR3 size: 14 residues. Germline-derived CDR1 and CDR2 are MNHEY and SVGEGT. The germline V and J ends were trimmed by 2 bases and 11 bases, with 18 bases remaining between them.

This clonotype showed up many times. The J gene is TRBJ2-2, the V gene TRBV7-9; D gene ambiguous. The CDR3 is 13 amino acids. The V gene's germline CDR1 is SEHNR and CDR2 FQNEAQ (reference sequence). V lost 3 bases to trimming and J lost 4 bases, with 6 bases between them. This CDR3 is CASSFLSTGELFF. The CDR3 DNA follows: TGTGCCAGCAGCTTTCTGAGCACCGGGGAGCTGTTTTTT. Combining the CDR3 with reference TRBV7-9 and TRBJ2-2 gives the whole variable domain DTGVSQNPRHKITKRGQNVTFRCDPISEHNRLYWYRQTLGQGPEFLTYFQNEAQLEKSRLLSDRFSAERPKGSFSTLEIQRTEQGDSAMYLCASSFLSTGELFFGEGSRLTVL.

The genes are TRBV24-1 and TRBJ1-4; D is unclear. The CDR3 length is 15 residues. V lost 2 bases and J 3 bases, leaving 9 bases between the germline ends. CDR1 and CDR2 from the germline V gene are KGHDR and SFDVKD. Here the CDR3 DNA reads TGTGCCACCAGTGATTCGGGCGGAGCTAATGAAAAACTGTTTTTT. It translates to CATSDSGGANEKLFF.

This clonotype occurred many times. The chain couples TRBV28 to TRBJ1-4; the D gene is possibly TRBD1 (6 bases). V dropped 5 bases and J dropped 4 bases, with 14 bases sitting between them. This CDR3 spans 15 amino acids. Germline values: CDR1 MDHEN, CDR2 SYDVKM. The CDR3 nucleotides read TGTGCCAGCAGTACGCCGGGACAACGTAATGAAAAACTGTTTTTT. As protein: CASSTPGQRNEKLFF.

The sample holds many counts of this clonotype. The chain couples TRBV6-2 or TRBV6-3 to TRBJ2-7; unclear D gene. The CDR3 length is 14 residues. V lost 4 bases and J lost 3, with 13 bases in between. The V gene's germline CDR1 is MNHEY and CDR2 SVGEGT. For the CDR3, the DNA is TGTGCCAGCAGTTCGGGCCCCAAGGACTACGAGCAGTACTTC. Protein sequence: CASSSGPKDYEQYF.

This clonotype has more than one count but fewer than ten. The V call is TRBV29-1, the J call TRBJ2-1, with D tentatively TRBD1 (6 bases). Germline V gives CDR1 SQVTM, CDR2 ANQGSEA. Between the trimmed V and J ends, which lost 6 bases and 0 bases, there was a span of 12 bases. The CDR3 loop spans 14 amino acids. CDR3 DNA: TGCAGCGTAAAAACAGGGAGCTCCTACAATGAGCAGTTCTTC. Translating gives CSVKTGSSYNEQFF.

This clonotype was seen a few times. V usage is TRBV7-9 and J usage is TRBJ2-1; D unresolved. CDR1 and CDR2 (germline): SEHNR, FQNEAQ (reference sequence). V was pared by 1 base and J by 9 bases, with 4 bases between. The CDR3 extends over 11 amino acids. In DNA, the CDR3 is TGTGCCAGCAGCTTAGATCTTGAGCAGTTCTTC. Encoded protein: CASSLDLEQFF.

This clonotype has ten or more counts. This chain uses TRBV20-1 with TRBJ2-7; 9 nucleotides align to TRBD2. This CDR3 is 16 amino acids long. V shed 0 bases and J 2 bases; nucleotides not matched to a gene: 8. Germline V gives CDR1 DFQATT, CDR2 SNEGSKA (reference sequence). CDR3 in amino acids: CSARDHSGRATYEQYF. For the CDR3, the DNA is TGCAGTGCTAGAGACCATAGCGGGAGAGCCACCTACGAGCAGTACTTC.

This clonotype showed up many times. J is TRBJ1-4 and V is TRBV27; 7 bases line up with TRBD1. Trimming at V came to 6 bases and at J to 3 bases, leaving 10 bases not matched to a gene. The CDR3 consists of 16 residues. Germline V gives CDR1 MNHEY, CDR2 SMNVEV (reference sequence). The CDR3 is CASRTLPTGANEKLFF. DNA of the CDR3: TGTGCCAGCAGGACCCTTCCCACAGGGGCTAATGAAAAACTGTTTTTT.

Ten or more counts support this clonotype. V gene TRBV28 combines with J gene TRBJ2-7, with D tentatively TRBD2 (5 bases). This CDR3 is 14 amino acids long. V lost 6 bases and J 7 bases, leaving 19 bases between the germline ends. Germline V gene sequence: CDR1 MDHEN, CDR2 SYDVKM. CDR3 in DNA: TGTGCCAGCAGACTGATAGACTACCCTAGGGAGCAGTACTTC. This gives the protein CASRLIDYPREQYF.

About this clonotype itself: A much more abundant neighbour one base away suggests this may be a read error. The chain recombines TRBV30 with TRBJ1-5; perhaps TRBD1 as D (5 bases). Germline CDR1 GTSNPN, CDR2 SVGIG (reference sequence). CDR3 size: 15 residues. The germline V and J ends were trimmed by 3 bases and 0 bases, with 12 bases remaining between them. In DNA, the CDR3 is TGTGCCTGGAGGAGCGCACAGGCTAGCAATCAGCCCCAGCATTTT. It translates to CAWRSAQASNQPQHF.

This clonotype was detected many times. The chain employs TRBV19 and TRBJ1-6; perhaps TRBD1 as D (5 bases). The CDR3 has 14 amino acids. The V end was cut by 5 bases, the J end by 10 bases, with 15 bases between. Germline CDR1 is LNHDA and CDR2 is SQIVND (reference sequence). Here the CDR3 DNA reads TGTGCCAGTAGTGGGCTGGGGGGAAGGTCACCCCTCCACTTT. Its translation is CASSGLGGRSPLHF.

The chain joins TRBV7-9 to TRBJ1-2; 9 nucleotides agree with TRBD1. The CDR3 covers 16 residues. V shed 5 bases, J shed 0 bases, and the junction held 7 bases outside the gene matches. CDR1 and CDR2 from the germline V gene are SEHNR and FQNEAQ (reference sequence). CDR3: CASSPPRQGANYGYTF. The CDR3 bases are TGTGCCAGCAGCCCTCCCCGACAGGGGGCTAACTATGGCTACACCTTC.

There are many counts of this clonotype. This CDR3 is CASSQGTATEAFF. CDR3 DNA sequence: TGTGCCAGCAGTCAAGGGACAGCCACTGAAGCTTTCTTT. The V and J genes are TRBV12-3 or TRBV12-4 and TRBJ1-1, with 7 bases matching TRBD1. The CDR3 sequence is 13 residues long. V shed 5 bases and J 4 bases; nucleotides not matched to a gene: 4.

In its sample, this clonotype was seen many times. This rearrangement joins TRBV28 to TRBJ2-5, with 10 nucleotides matching TRBD2. The CDR3 totals 18 residues. Unmatched junction bases numbered 14, after V lost 2 bases and J lost 5 bases. Per germline, CDR1 MDHEN and CDR2 SYDVKM. The CDR3 protein is CASSLRASGGEDRETQYF. Here the CDR3 DNA reads TGTGCCAGCAGTTTAAGGGCTAGCGGGGGTGAAGACAGGGAGACCCAGTACTTC.

This clonotype was seen a few times. The chain is built from TRBV11-2 and TRBJ2-7; perhaps TRBD1 as D (5 bases). V was clipped by 1 base and J by 8 bases, with 9 bases between them. Per the germline V gene, CDR1 is SGHAT and CDR2 is FQNNGV. The length of the CDR3 is 12 residues. For the CDR3, the DNA is TGTGCCAGCAGCTTAGGGGGCCCCCAGCAGTACTTC. Its translation: CASSLGGPQQYF.

The V and J genes are TRBV19 and TRBJ1-4; D ambiguous. CDR1 is LNHDA, CDR2 SQIVND, per germline (reference sequence). Trimming took off 4 bases at V and 0 bases at J, with 6 bases between the two ends. The CDR3 contains 14 residues. The CDR3 loop reads CASSTTATNEKLFF. DNA for the CDR3: TGTGCCAGTAGTACAACAGCAACTAATGAAAAACTGTTTTTT.

The CDR3 region has the DNA TGTGCCAGCAAATCCGGACAGGGAGCTGGAAACACCATATATTTT. Its protein is CASKSGQGAGNTIYF. This chain connects TRBV6-1 to TRBJ1-3; TRBD1 agrees at 8 bases. This CDR3 is 15 amino acids long. The V segment lost 7 bases and the J segment 2 bases; nucleotides outside the gene matches: 7. CDR1 is MNHNS and CDR2 is SASEGT in the germline V gene.

V usage is TRBV5-6 and J usage is TRBJ1-1; 8 bases line up with TRBD1. CDR1 is SGHDT, CDR2 YYEEEE, per germline. J lost 4 bases, V lost 3 bases, and 8 bases had no gene match. The CDR3 runs 15 residues. CDR3 sequence reads: CASSSQQGVRTEAFF. The CDR3 DNA sequence: TGTGCCAGCAGCTCACAACAGGGGGTTCGCACTGAAGCTTTCTTT.

This clonotype has ten or more counts. CDR3 sequence reads: CASSSTSGRLQSSYNEQFF. In nucleotides, the CDR3 is TGCGCCAGCAGCTCGACTAGCGGGAGGCTACAAAGCTCCTACAATGAGCAGTTCTTC. The chain has TRBV5-1 and TRBJ2-1; 13 bases agree with TRBD2. The junction had 9 bases not matched to a gene; V was cut back by 3 bases and J by 0 bases. The CDR3 covers 19 residues. The germline V gene has CDR1 SGHRS and CDR2 YFSETQ.

This clonotype was seen ten or more times. The J gene is TRBJ2-1, the V gene TRBV9; D remains unclear. Trimming cost V 3 bases and J 4 bases, with 20 bases left between them. The germline V gene has CDR1 SGDLS and CDR2 YYNGEE. The CDR3 totals 17 residues. The CDR3 reads CASSAKALTELYNEQFF. For the CDR3, the DNA is TGTGCCAGCAGCGCCAAGGCCCTAACCGAACTGTACAATGAGCAGTTCTTC.

This clonotype was recorded many times. At one of its ends the junction is not consistent with the germline gene, which may arise from a read error. The chain combines TRBV5-1 with TRBJ2-3, with D unresolved. The CDR3 is 11 residues long. Germline values: CDR1 SGHRS, CDR2 YFSETQ. This CDR3 is CASSNTDTQYF. The CDR3 region has the DNA TGTGCCAGCAGCAACACAGATACGCAGTATTTT.